The clone carrying this T cell receptor beta chain was detected once. Germline V gives CDR1 SEHNR, CDR2 FQNEAQ (reference sequence). The CDR3 totals 15 residues. The trim removed 5 bases at V and 6 bases at J, leaving 8 bases unmatched. The record originates from a study of blood T cell repertoires in COVID-19. Profiling relied on immunoSEQ multiplex PCR, and the TCRdb table lists in-frame clones only, not all of them. Here the sample spans approximately 150,000 clones, roughly 86% being singletons. Sequenced material: peripheral blood. The sequence came from a woman between 45 and 65 years old with acute or convalescent COVID-19. The chain recombines TRBV7-9 with TRBJ2-3, with 10 bases fitting TRBD2. The CDR3 sequence: CASSLLAGAFDTQYF. The CDR3 DNA reads as TGTGCCAGCAGCCTCCTAGCGGGAGCGTTTGATACGCAGTATTTT.